These 22 T cell receptor beta chains were all obtained from the same sample, sequenced in a study of spatial heterogeneity in lung cancer. Time point: sample taken at primary tumor resection. These receptors' antigens are unknown. TCRdb re-analysed the 5' RACE reads in MiXCR, keeping a single row per CDR3 protein. Among about 4,000 distinct CDR3 sequences listed, roughly 26% were seen once. Study observations and caveats: The number of expanded tumor alpha and beta chains correlated with mutation number.

Sequences were derived from lung tumor tissue, sampled at surgery. Receptors were obtained from a male donor with early-stage non-small cell lung cancer.

A note on this clonotype: Since the library was made to target alpha chains, this beta chain is a stray read and its abundance is not meaningful. The V gene is TRBV7-9, the J gene TRBJ1-2; D ambiguous. V lost 1 base and J lost 6, with 6 bases in between. The CDR3 has 12 amino acids. Germline CDR1 and CDR2: SEHNR and FQNEAQ (reference sequence). The CDR3 is CASSLGTHGYTF. The DNA for the CDR3 is TGTGCCAGCAGCTTAGGGACCCATGGCTACACCTTC.

By share, this clonotype counts as medium-sized (0.01 to 0.1%). This beta chain is an off-target read within a library intended for alpha chains, so its frequency means little. The chain is built from TRBV4-1 and TRBJ1-4, with unresolved D. This CDR3 spans 15 amino acids. Germline values: CDR1 MGHRA, CDR2 YSYEKL. V was shortened by 0 bases and J by 8 bases, with 13 bases between the two germline ends. CDR3 coding DNA: TGCGCCAGCAGCCAAGATCCGGGGTTTGACGAAAAACTGTTTTTT. Translating it yields CASSQDPGFDEKLFF.

By sample fraction, this clonotype is medium-sized. This beta chain lies outside the target of a library built for alpha chains; its clone size means little. The chain links TRBV18 to TRBJ2-7; D may be TRBD1 (6 bases). The length of the CDR3 is 14 residues. Deletions cut 4 bases from V and 2 bases from J, with 12 bases between. Germline V CDR1 and CDR2: KGHSH, LQKENI. The CDR3 protein is CASSQGRGAYEQYV. The CDR3 DNA reads TGTGCCAGCTCACAGGGCAGGGGTGCCTACGAGCAGTACGTC.

About this clonotype itself: This beta chain is an off-target read within a library intended for alpha chains, so its frequency means little. The chain combines TRBV29-1 with TRBJ2-1, with D tentatively TRBD2 (5 bases). V was cut by 4 bases and J by 9 bases, with 13 bases left in between. Germline V gene sequence: CDR1 SQVTM, CDR2 ANQGSEA. This CDR3 is 12 amino acids long. For the CDR3, the DNA is TGCAGCGTTGCGGCGCCTAGCTCTGAGCAGTTCTTC. Protein product: CSVAAPSSEQFF.

Details on this clonotype: Found in a library prepared for alpha chains, this beta chain is an off-target read, and its abundance has little meaning. CDR3 coding DNA: TGTGCCAGCAGTTACGGGGACAGGGGGTACGAGCAGTACTTC. As protein: CASSYGDRGYEQYF. The chain employs TRBV6-5 and TRBJ2-7, with 11 positions matching TRBD1. The junction had 1 base not matched to a gene; V was cut back by 2 bases and J by 4 bases. The CDR3 consists of 14 residues. Looked up from germline, CDR1 is MNHEY and CDR2 is SVGAGI.

As to this clonotype: This beta chain is an unintended read in a library built for alpha chains; its size means little. The gene calls are TRBV11-1 and TRBJ1-2; the match to TRBD1 covers 8 bases. The CDR3 extends over 12 amino acids. Trimming took 5 bases from V and 6 from J; bases not matched to a gene: 2. CDR1 is SGHAT, CDR2 FQDESV, per germline (reference sequence). CDR3 amino acids: CASSADRDGYTF. The CDR3 DNA is TGTGCCAGCAGCGCGGACAGGGATGGCTACACCTTC. The full variable domain, in which reference TRBV11-1 and TRBJ1-2 provide the parts outside the CDR3, is EAEVAQSPRYKITEKSQAVAFWCDPISGHATLYWYRQILGQGPELLVQFQDESVVDDSQLPKDRFSAERLKGVDSTLKIQPAELGDSAMYLCASSADRDGYTFGSGTRLTVV.

In this sample, this clonotype is medium-sized. This beta chain turned up in a library designed for alpha chains; as an off-target read, its abundance says little. V usage is TRBV12-5 and J usage is TRBJ1-5; 8 bases map to TRBD1. The V gene end was trimmed by 6 bases and the J gene end by 6 bases; junction bases not matched to a gene: 7. Germline V gene data show CDR1 as LGHNT and CDR2 as FRNRAP. The CDR3 runs to 14 residues. The CDR3 DNA reads as TGTGCTAGTGGCCAGTCAGGGGGCGGTCAGCCCCAGCATTTT. Its translation: CASGQSGGGQPQHF.

By proportion, this clonotype is medium-sized. Found in a library prepared for alpha chains, this beta chain is an off-target read, and its abundance has little meaning. The CDR3 region has the DNA TGTGCCAGCAGGATTTTAAGTGGGACAGTTAGCACAGATACGCAGTATTTT. Residues: CASRILSGTVSTDTQYF. The gene calls are TRBV28 and TRBJ2-3, with 7 positions matching TRBD1. Germline V gives CDR1 MDHEN, CDR2 SYDVKM. The CDR3 spans 17 residues. Trimming at V came to 6 bases and at J to 0 bases, leaving 12 bases not matched to a gene. Full variable domain (missing parts from reference TRBV28 and TRBJ2-3): DVKVTQSSRYLVKRTGEKVFLECVQDMDHENMFWYRQDPGLGLRLIYFSYDVKMKEKGDIPEGYSVSREKKERFSLILESASTNQTSMYLCASRILSGTVSTDTQYFGPGTRLTVL.

As for this clonotype: The size of this beta chain means little, since it is a stray read in a library made for alpha chains. This chain uses TRBV10-3 with TRBJ2-7; 10 positions match TRBD2. This CDR3 is built from 13 residues. Germline V gives CDR1 ENHRY, CDR2 SYGVKD. The V segment lost 7 bases and the J segment 4 bases; nucleotides outside the gene matches: 4. CDR3: CAITASGSYEQYF. The DNA for the CDR3 is TGTGCCATCACTGCTAGCGGGAGTTACGAGCAGTACTTC.

This clonotype is categorized as medium-sized. Little can be read into the size of this beta chain, an off-target read in a library designed for alpha chains. The chain couples TRBV11-1 to TRBJ1-2; possibly TRBD1 for D (6 bases). Trimming shortened V by 2 bases and J by 6 bases, and 10 bases separated the two germline ends. CDR1 and CDR2 (germline): SGHAT, FQDESV (reference sequence). The CDR3 is made up of 13 amino acids. The CDR3 coding sequence is TGTGCCAGCAGCTTAAACAGGGCCCATGGCTACACCTTC. Amino acid sequence: CASSLNRAHGYTF.

This clonotype was seen ten or more times. This beta chain is off target for a library built for alpha chains, so its abundance means little. V and J are TRBV6-1 and TRBJ2-4, with 11 bases lining up with TRBD2. CDR3 length: 17 amino acids. The ends lost 10 bases at V and 7 bases at J; junction bases unmatched: 18. Germline lookup yields CDR1 MNHNS and CDR2 SASEGT. The CDR3 region is CATATLGLAGLGNIQYF. The CDR3 DNA reads as TGTGCCACCGCCACCCTAGGACTAGCGGGCCTAGGGAACATTCAGTACTTC.

Concerning this clonotype: This beta chain is an unintended read in a library built for alpha chains; its size means little. The rearrangement links TRBV20-1 to TRBJ2-2, with a possible D match to TRBD1 (5 bases). Germline V gene sequence: CDR1 DFQATT, CDR2 SNEGSKA (reference sequence). Trimming stripped 2 bases from V and 0 bases from J, with 7 bases between. This CDR3 comprises 14 residues. This CDR3 reads CSARHRTNTGELFF. The DNA for the CDR3 is TGCAGTGCTAGACACAGGACGAACACCGGGGAGCTGTTTTTT.

Concerning this clonotype itself: This beta chain is an unintended read in a library built for alpha chains; its size means little. The V gene is TRBV11-2, the J gene TRBJ2-7; weak D call: TRBD2 (6 bases). The germline gives CDR1 SGHAT, CDR2 FQNNGV. This CDR3 comprises 13 residues. Trimming pared 3 bases from V and 3 bases from J, leaving 9 bases between. Here the CDR3 reads CASSFQAGYEQYV. CDR3 coding DNA: TGTGCCAGCAGCTTCCAAGCGGGCTACGAGCAGTACGTC.

By share of the sample, this clonotype is medium-sized. As an off-target read in a library built for alpha chains, this beta chain has a frequency of little significance. The chain joins TRBV5-1 to TRBJ1-1; weak D call: TRBD1 (5 bases). CDR3 length: 15 residues. Looked up from germline, CDR1 is SGHRS and CDR2 is YFSETQ. Trimming took 4 bases from V and 4 from J, leaving 17 bases between them. In nucleotides, the CDR3 is TGCGCCAGCAGCCGGGGGACCGCCCGGGGCACTGAAGCTTTCTTT. This gives the protein CASSRGTARGTEAFF.

Remarks on this clonotype: This beta chain represents an off-target read in a library built for alpha chains; its size is of limited meaning. The V call is TRBV28, the J call TRBJ1-1; D not resolved. Trimming removed 4 bases at V and 4 bases at J, with 10 bases between. Germline lookup yields CDR1 MDHEN and CDR2 SYDVKM. CDR3 length: 13 residues. The CDR3 coding sequence is TGTGCCAGCAGTTACCGGGGATTCACTGAAGCTTTCTTT. This sequence encodes CASSYRGFTEAFF.

By sample fraction, this clonotype is medium-sized. The library was built for alpha chains, so this beta chain is an off-target read and its size means little. This chain joins TRBV10-3 and TRBJ1-1, with D possibly TRBD1 on 6 matching bases. The length of the CDR3 is 16 residues. CDR1 and CDR2 from the germline V gene are ENHRY and SYGVKD. Deletions cut 5 bases from V and 3 bases from J, with 19 bases between. CDR3 DNA sequence: TGTGCCATCAGTCGGGTCGGCTTAGGGGGAGACACTGAAGCTTTCTTT. Translating it yields CAISRVGLGGDTEAFF.

This clonotype was seen at least ten times. Being off target in a library aimed at alpha chains, this beta chain has a size of little meaning. The rearrangement joins TRBV10-2 to TRBJ2-7, with D tentatively TRBD1 or TRBD2 (7 bases each). Trimming removed 0 bases at V and 5 bases at J, with 11 bases between. This CDR3 region has 14 residues. Germline CDR1 is WSHSY and CDR2 is SAAADI. The CDR3, as DNA: TGCGCCAGCAGTGAGTCGACAGGGAGGGACGAGCAGTACTTC. It specifies CASSESTGRDEQYF.

In its sample, this clonotype ranks as medium-sized. This beta chain came through as a stray read in a library set up for alpha chains, and its size says little. The chain recombines TRBV20-1 with TRBJ1-2; unclear D gene. The CDR3 length is 14 residues. V was shortened by 5 bases and J by 4 bases, with 17 bases between the two germline ends. Per the germline V gene, CDR1 is DFQATT and CDR2 is SNEGSKA (reference sequence). In nucleotides, the CDR3 is TGCAGTGCTTCCATACCGCCGGCGGGCTATGGCTACACCTTC. It specifies CSASIPPAGYGYTF.

This clonotype is classed as medium-sized (0.01 to 0.1%). The library was prepared for alpha chains; this beta chain is a stray read, so its frequency means little. This chain links TRBV7-2 with TRBJ2-2; D gene ambiguous. The CDR3 has 13 amino acids. Germline V CDR1 and CDR2: SGHTA, FQGNSA. Trimming removed 1 base from V and 4 bases from J, with 4 bases in between. The CDR3 region has the DNA TGTGCCAGCAGCTTAGGGTTCACCGGGGAGCTGTTTTTT. It yields the protein CASSLGFTGELFF.

This clonotype is classed as medium-sized. This beta chain is a stray read from a library made for alpha chains; its abundance is not meaningful. This chain connects TRBV5-6 to TRBJ2-3, with D maybe TRBD1 (6 bases). CDR1 and CDR2 (germline): SGHDT, YYEEEE. V was cut by 4 bases and J by 1 base, with 13 bases left in between. The CDR3 runs 15 residues. The CDR3 region is CASSDGGRGTDTQYF. CDR3 nucleotides: TGTGCCAGCAGCGATGGGGGCAGGGGCACAGATACGCAGTATTTT.

With respect to this clonotype: This beta chain appears as a stray read in a library generated for alpha chains; its size is not informative. J is TRBJ2-3 and V is TRBV7-9; TRBD2 matches at 7 bases. Per the germline V gene, CDR1 is SEHNR and CDR2 is FQNEAQ (reference sequence). Germline trimming cut 1 base from V and 5 bases from J; bases unmatched to any gene: 6. The CDR3 totals 15 residues. The CDR3 spells CASSLGGSIGDTQYF. In DNA form, the CDR3 reads TGTGCCAGCAGCTTAGGCGGGAGTATAGGAGATACGCAGTATTTT.

This clonotype is medium-sized (0.01 to 0.1%) in the sample. A library prepared for alpha chains yielded this beta chain as an off-target read; its size is of little meaning. The V call is TRBV2, the J call TRBJ2-7, with D possibly matching TRBD1 (7 bases). Trimming took 6 bases from V and 7 from J, leaving 19 bases between them. Germline values: CDR1 SNHLY, CDR2 FYNNEI. The CDR3 contains 14 residues. The CDR3 DNA sequence: TGTGCCAGCAGCGTGGACAGGCATGGGGGGGAGCAGTACTTC. Its translation is CASSVDRHGGEQYF.